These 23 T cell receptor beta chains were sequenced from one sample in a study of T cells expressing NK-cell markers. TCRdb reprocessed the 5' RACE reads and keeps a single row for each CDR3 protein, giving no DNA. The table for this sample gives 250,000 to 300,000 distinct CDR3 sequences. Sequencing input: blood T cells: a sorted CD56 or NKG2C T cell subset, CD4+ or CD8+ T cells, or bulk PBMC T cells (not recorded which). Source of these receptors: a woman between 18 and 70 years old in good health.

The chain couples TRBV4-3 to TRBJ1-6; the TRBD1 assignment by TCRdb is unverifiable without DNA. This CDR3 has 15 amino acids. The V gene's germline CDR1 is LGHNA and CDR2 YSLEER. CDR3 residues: CASSREDRADSPLHF.

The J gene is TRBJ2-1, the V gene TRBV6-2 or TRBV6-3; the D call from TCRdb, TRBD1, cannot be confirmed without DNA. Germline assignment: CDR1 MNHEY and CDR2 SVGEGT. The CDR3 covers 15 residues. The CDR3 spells CASSYFPQEANEQFF.

CDR3 sequence reads: CASSSSGPEYEKLFF. This chain uses TRBV7-2 with TRBJ1-4. The CDR3 extends over 15 amino acids. Germline V CDR1 and CDR2: SGHTA, FQGNSA.

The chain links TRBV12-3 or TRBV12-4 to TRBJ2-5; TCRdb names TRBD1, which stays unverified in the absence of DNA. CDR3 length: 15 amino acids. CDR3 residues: CASRVPDRGVETQYF.

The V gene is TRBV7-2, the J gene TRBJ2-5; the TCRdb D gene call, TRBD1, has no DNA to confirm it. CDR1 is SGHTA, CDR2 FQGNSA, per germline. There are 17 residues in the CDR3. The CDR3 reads CASSLVGQGETQETQYF.

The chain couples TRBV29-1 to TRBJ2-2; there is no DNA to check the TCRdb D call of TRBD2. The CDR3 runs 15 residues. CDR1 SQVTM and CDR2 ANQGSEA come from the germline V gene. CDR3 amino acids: CSVEPLAGVSGELFF.

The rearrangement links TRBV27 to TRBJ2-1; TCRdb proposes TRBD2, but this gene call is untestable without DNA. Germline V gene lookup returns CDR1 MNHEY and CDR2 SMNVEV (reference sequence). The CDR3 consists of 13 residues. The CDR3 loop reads CASSLGSGRGWVF.

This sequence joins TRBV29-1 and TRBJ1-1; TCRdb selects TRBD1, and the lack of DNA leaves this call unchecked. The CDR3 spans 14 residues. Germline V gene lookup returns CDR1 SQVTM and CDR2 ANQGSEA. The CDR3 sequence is CSAEVTEPVEGAFF.

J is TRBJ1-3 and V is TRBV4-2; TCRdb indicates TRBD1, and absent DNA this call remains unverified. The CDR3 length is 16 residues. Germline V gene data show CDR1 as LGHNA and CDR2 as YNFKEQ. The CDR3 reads CASSQDPSGSGNTIYF.

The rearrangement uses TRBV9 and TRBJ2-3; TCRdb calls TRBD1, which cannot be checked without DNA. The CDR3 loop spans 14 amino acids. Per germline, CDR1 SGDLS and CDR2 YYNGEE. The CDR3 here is CASTTGTSTDTQYF.

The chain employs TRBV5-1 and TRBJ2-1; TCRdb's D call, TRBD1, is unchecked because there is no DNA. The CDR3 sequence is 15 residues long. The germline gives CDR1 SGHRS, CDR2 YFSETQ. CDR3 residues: CASSLGGGTYNEQFF.

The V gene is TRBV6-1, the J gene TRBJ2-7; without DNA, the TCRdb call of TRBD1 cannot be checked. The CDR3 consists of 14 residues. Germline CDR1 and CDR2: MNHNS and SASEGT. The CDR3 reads CASRSTGKRYEQYF.

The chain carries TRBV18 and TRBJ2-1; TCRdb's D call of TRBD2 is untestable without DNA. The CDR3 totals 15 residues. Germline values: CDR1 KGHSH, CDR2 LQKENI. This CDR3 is CASSSLVGGTNEQFF.

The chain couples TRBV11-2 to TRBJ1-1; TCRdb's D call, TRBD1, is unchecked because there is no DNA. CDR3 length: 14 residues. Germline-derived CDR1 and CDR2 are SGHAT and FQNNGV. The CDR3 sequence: CASSVPATNTEAFF.

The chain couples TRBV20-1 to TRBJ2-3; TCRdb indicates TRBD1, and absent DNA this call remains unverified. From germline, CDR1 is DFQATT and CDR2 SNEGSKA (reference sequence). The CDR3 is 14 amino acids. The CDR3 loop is CSATRGKATDTQYF.

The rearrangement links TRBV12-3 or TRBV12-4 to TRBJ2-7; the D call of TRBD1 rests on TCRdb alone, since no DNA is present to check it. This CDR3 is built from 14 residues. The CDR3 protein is CASSFLTGTIEQYF.

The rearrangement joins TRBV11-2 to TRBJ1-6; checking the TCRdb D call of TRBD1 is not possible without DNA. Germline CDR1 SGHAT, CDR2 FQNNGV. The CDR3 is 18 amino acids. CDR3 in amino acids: CASSPSTGGVSYNSPLHF.

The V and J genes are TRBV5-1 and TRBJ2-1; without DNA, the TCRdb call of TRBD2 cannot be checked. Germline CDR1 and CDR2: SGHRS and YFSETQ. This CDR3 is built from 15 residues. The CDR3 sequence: CASSHTSGSPNEQFF.

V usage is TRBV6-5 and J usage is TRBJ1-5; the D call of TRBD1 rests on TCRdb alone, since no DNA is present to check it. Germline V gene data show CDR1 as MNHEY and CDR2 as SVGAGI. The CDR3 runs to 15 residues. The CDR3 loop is CASSYRWERGQPQHF.

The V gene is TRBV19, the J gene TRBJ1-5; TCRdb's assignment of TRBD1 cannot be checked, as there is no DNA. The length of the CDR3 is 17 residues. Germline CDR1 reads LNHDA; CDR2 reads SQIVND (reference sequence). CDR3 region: CASNPDPGRVGNQPQHF.

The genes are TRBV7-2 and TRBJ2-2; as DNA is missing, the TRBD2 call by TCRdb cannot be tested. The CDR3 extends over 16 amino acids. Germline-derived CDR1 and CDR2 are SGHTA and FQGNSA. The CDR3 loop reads CASSEKGTRSPGELFF.

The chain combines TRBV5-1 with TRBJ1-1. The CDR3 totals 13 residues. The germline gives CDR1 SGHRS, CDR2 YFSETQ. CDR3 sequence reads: CASSLAGLSEAFF.

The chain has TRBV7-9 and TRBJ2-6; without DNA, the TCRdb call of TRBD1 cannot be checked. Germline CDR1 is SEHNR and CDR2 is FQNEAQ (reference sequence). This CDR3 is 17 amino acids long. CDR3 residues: CASSDRGWGVGANVLTF.